This T cell receptor (beta chain) was sequenced in a study of cytomegalovirus exposure and HLA in healthy donors. Notes on the study in general: Cytomegalovirus-associated TCR beta chains were listed, numbering some 170.

Comments on this clone: Its antigen is undetermined.

The study ran its PCR with 60 Vbeta and 13 Jbeta primers. Data came from immunoSEQ multiplex PCR; TCRdb stores just in-frame clones and leaves some out. The sample is made up of 45,000 to 60,000 clones, and the top ten hold 6.5% to 8.5% of it. V was clipped by 5 bases and J by 3 bases; unmatched bases: 4. This CDR3 region has 16 residues. In germline, CDR1 is MDHEN, CDR2 SYDVKM. Sequencing was performed on PBMCs. This clonotype was sampled from a woman aged 40 to 50 in good health and CMV-seronegative. The rearrangement joins TRBV28 to TRBJ2-3; 14 bases match TRBD2. The CDR3 spells CASSSGTSGGTDTQYF. DNA of the CDR3: TGTGCCAGCAGTAGTGGGACTAGCGGGGGAACAGATACGCAGTATTTT.